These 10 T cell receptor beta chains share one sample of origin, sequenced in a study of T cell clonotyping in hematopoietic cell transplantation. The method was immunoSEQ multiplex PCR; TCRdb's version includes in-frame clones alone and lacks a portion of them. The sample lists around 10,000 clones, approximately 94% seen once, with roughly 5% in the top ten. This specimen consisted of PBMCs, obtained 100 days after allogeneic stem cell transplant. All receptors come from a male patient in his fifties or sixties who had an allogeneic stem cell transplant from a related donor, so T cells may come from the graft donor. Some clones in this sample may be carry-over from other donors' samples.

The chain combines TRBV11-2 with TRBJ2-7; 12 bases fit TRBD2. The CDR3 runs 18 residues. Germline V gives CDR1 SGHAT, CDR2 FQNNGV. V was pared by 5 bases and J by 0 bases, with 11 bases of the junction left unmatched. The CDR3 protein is CASSVDRTSGTSSYEQYF. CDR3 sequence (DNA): TGTGCCAGCAGCGTCGACCGGACTAGCGGGACCAGCTCCTACGAGCAGTACTTC. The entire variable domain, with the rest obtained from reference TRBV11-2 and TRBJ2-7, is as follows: EAGVAQSPRYKIIEKRQSVAFWCNPISGHATLYWYQQILGQGPKLLIQFQNNGVVDDSQLPKDRFSAERLKGVDSTLKIQPAKLEDSAVYLCASSVDRTSGTSSYEQYFGPGTRLTVT.

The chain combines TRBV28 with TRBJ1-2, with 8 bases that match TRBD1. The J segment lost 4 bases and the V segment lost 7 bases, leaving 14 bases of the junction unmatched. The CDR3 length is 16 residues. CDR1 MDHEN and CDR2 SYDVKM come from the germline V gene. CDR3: CASTLGGQGATYGYTF. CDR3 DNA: TGTGCCAGCACCCTAGGGGGGCAGGGGGCAACCTATGGCTACACCTTC.

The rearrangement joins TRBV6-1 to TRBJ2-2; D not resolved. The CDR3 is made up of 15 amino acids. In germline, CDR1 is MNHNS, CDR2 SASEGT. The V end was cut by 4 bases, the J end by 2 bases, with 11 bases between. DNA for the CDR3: TGTGCCAGCAGTGGGCCACAGCTTAACACCGGGGAGCTGTTTTTT. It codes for CASSGPQLNTGELFF.

CDR3 loop: CASSRGASSTDTQYF. The CDR3 DNA is TGTGCCAGCAGTCGAGGGGCCTCATCCACAGATACGCAGTATTTT. The rearrangement uses TRBV6-4 and TRBJ2-3; the D gene could be TRBD1 or TRBD2 (5 bases each). The CDR3 is made up of 15 amino acids. Looked up from germline, CDR1 is MRHNA and CDR2 is SNTAGT. V was trimmed by 5 bases and J by 2 bases, leaving 14 bases between them.

The chain's CDR3 is CASSEHGGGVHTGELFF. CDR3 DNA sequence: TGTGCCAGCAGTGAACACGGCGGGGGGGTCCACACCGGGGAGCTGTTTTTT. This sequence joins TRBV25-1 and TRBJ2-2; 9 nucleotides match TRBD2. V lost 2 bases, J lost 3 bases, and 7 bases stayed unmatched. The CDR3 loop spans 17 amino acids. Per the germline V gene, CDR1 is MGHDK and CDR2 is SYGVNS.

CDR3 residues: CASSLSPGLGNYGYTF. CDR3 bases: TGTGCCAGCAGTTTATCCCCGGGACTGGGAAACTATGGCTACACCTTC. The chain employs TRBV28 and TRBJ1-2; possible D gene TRBD1, 5 bases. CDR3 length equals 16 residues. With 1 base removed from V and 2 bases from J, the gap between germline ends came to 14 bases. Germline assignment: CDR1 MDHEN and CDR2 SYDVKM.

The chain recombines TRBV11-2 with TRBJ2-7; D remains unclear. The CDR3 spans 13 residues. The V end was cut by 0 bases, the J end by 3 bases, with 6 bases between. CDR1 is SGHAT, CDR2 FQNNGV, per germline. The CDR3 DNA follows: TGTGCCAGCAGCTTAGAGGGCATCTACGAGCAGTACTTC. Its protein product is CASSLEGIYEQYF.

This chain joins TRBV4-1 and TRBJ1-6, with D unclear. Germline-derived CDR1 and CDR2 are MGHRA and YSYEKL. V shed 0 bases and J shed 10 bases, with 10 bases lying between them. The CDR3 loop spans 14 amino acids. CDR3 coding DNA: TGCGCCAGCAGCCAAGATAGCATTTGGTCACCCCTCCACTTT. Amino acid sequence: CASSQDSIWSPLHF.

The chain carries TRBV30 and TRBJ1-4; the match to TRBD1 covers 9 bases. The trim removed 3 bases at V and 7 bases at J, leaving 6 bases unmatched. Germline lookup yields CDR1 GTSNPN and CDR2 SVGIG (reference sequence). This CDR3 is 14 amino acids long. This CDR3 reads CAWSSGTGSEKLFF. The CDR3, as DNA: TGTGCCTGGAGCTCCGGGACAGGGAGTGAAAAACTGTTTTTT.

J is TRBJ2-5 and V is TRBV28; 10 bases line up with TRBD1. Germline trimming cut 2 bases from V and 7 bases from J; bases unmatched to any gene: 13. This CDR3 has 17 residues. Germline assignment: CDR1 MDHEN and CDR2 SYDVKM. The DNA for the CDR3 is TGTGCCAGCAGTTTAGTGTGGACAGGGGGGTCGCCGGGGACCCAGTACTTC. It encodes CASSLVWTGGSPGTQYF. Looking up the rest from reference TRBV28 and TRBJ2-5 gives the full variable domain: DVKVTQSSRYLVKRTGEKVFLECVQDMDHENMFWYRQDPGLGLRLIYFSYDVKMKEKGDIPEGYSVSREKKERFSLILESASTNQTSMYLCASSLVWTGGSPGTQYFGPGTRLLVL.